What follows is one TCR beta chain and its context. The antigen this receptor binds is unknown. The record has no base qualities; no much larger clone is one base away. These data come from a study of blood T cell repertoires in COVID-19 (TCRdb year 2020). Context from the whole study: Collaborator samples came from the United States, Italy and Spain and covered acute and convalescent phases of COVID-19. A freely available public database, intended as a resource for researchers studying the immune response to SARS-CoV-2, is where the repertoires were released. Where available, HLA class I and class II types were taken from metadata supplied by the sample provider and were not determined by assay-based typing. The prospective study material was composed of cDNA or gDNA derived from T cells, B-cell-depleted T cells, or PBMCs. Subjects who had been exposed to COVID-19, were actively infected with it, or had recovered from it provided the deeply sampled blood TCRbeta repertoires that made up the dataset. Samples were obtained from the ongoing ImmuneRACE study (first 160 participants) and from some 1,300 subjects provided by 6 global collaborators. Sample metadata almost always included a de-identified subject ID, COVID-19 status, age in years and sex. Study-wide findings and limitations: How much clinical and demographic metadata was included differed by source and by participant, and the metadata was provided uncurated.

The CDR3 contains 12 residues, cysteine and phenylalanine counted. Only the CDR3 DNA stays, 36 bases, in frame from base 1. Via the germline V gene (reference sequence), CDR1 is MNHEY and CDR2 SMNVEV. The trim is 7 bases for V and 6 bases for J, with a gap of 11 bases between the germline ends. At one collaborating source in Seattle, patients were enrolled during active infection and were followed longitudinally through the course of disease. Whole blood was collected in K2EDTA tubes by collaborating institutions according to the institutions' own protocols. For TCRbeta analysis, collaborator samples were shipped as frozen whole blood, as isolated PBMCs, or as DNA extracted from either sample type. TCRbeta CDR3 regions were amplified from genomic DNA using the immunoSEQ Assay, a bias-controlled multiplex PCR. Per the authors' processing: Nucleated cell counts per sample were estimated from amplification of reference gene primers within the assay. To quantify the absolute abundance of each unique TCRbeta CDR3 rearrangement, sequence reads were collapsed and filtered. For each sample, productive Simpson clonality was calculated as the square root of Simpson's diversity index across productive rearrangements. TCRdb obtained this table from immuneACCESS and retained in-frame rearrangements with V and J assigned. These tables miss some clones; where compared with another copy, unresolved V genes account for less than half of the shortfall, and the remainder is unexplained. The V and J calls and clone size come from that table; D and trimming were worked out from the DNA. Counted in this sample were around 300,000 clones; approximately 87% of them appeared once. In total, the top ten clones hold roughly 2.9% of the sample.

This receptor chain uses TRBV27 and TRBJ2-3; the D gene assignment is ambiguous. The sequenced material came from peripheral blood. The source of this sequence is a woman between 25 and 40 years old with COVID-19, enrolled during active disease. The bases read TGTGCCAGCATAGCTCCTTCGGATACGCAGTATTTT. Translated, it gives CASIAPSDTQYF.